This T cell receptor beta chain was identified during a study of blood T cells in healthy people across ages. Study results and caveats: Getting older went along with TCR beta diversity per million T cells dropping roughly linearly. Naive T cell percentage by flow cytometry tracked strongly with beta diversity. CMV status of donors was not determined, possibly confounding expanded clonotype changes.

The CDR3 has 15 residues. CDR1 and CDR2 (germline): MNHEY, SMNVEV (reference sequence). Total RNA amounts of at least 5 micrograms were extracted per sample. Concerning this clonotype: What it binds is not known. With a much larger clone just one base away, this may be a read error.

Then a second PCR, running roughly 7 to 11 cycles, was carried out with a sample-barcoded 5' primer and a J-beta primer mix. TCRdb called the 5' RACE reads again in MiXCR, with one record for every CDR3 protein. The data contain 800,000 to 950,000 distinct CDR3 sequences, almost 30% of them seen just once; the ten biggest clones take up 10% to 13%. These same records also appear under a second study, on T cells of mothers and their children.

The gene calls are TRBV27 and TRBJ2-1; D is tentatively TRBD1 or TRBD2 (5 bases each). The sample taken for sequencing was blood. This clonotype was obtained from a woman in her 40s in good health. CDR3 in DNA: TGTACCAGCAGTCGCTCCTCATGGGGGTACAATGAGCAGTTCTTC. Protein: CTSSRSSWGYNEQFF.